This T cell receptor (beta chain) came from a study of Ad26.COV2.S vaccination and SARS-CoV-2 variants. The CDR3 consists of 16 residues. Germline V CDR1 and CDR2: SGHTA, FQGNSA. V lost 6 bases and J lost 1; bases outside the gene matches: 5. Using immunoSEQ multiplex PCR, the repertoire was profiled, and TCRdb retains in-frame clones only, with some absent. The profile covers a few hundred thousand clones, with roughly nine tenths appearing a single time and about 5% taken by the ten largest. Treatment: around 19 received Ad26.COV2.S at low or high dose, single or two shots; 5 received placebo; per-sample allocation not given. At day 63 after the first vaccine or placebo injection, samples were drawn.

The V call is TRBV7-2, the J call TRBJ2-2, with 10 nucleotides matching TRBD2. The sequencing used peripheral blood, collected in a trial of Ad26.COV2.S vaccine versus placebo. This sequence was found in a person between 18 and 65 years old who received the Ad26.COV2.S COVID-19 vaccine or a placebo. The DNA for the CDR3 is TGTGCCAGCAGACTCGCTAGCGGGGGGAACACCGGGGAGCTGTTTTTT. Its protein is CASRLASGGNTGELFF.